This TCR beta chain derives from a study of Tregs in tolerant kidney transplant recipients (dated by TCRdb to between 2019 and 2020). Looking at the study overall: TCRbeta sequencing was used in the study to identify donor-specific regulatory T cells before combined kidney and bone marrow transplantation, and the identified cells were then tracked after transplant. Several methods of expanding Tregs specific for an allogeneic donor were compared by TCRbeta repertoire sequencing in 3 healthy controls.

CDR1 and CDR2, per the germline V gene, are SGHRS and YFSETQ. V gives up 1 base and J gives up 1 base, and the segment between their germline ends measures 8 bases. The cysteine opens and the phenylalanine closes a CDR3 of 14 amino acids. This entry keeps only the CDR3 DNA: 42 bases, framed from base 1. For TCRbeta CDR3 sequencing, genomic DNA from the sorted cells was extracted using the QIAGEN DNeasy Blood and Tissue Kit. High-throughput TCRbeta CDR3 sequencing, including PCR amplification with bias correction and internal controls, was performed commercially through immunoSEQ. From the authors' description of their analysis: A unique productive TCRbeta sequence was defined by the CDR3 nucleotide sequence when primers matched, and otherwise by the CDR3 amino acid sequence together with the Vbeta and Jbeta genes. To correct sorting error, sequences shared between sorted populations at a frequency ratio of 2:1 or less were removed; the rest were assigned to the higher population. A sequence counted as donor-reactive if, in CFSE-low cells, the sequence had a frequency of at least 0.01% and was expanded at least 5-fold compared with unstimulated cells. Jensen-Shannon divergence, calculated on the top 100 TCRbeta sequences ranked by frequency, was used to quantify repertoire divergence. When a sample had multiple sequencing runs, each run was corrected for sorting error separately and the runs were then pooled. Entries here come from immuneACCESS through TCRdb and include only in-frame sequences with V and J called. Some clones fail to appear in such tables; in the studies checked, an unresolved V gene covers under half of the shortfall, and the cause of the remainder is unknown. The V and J calls and clone size are taken from that table; D and trimming were inferred from the DNA. Across this sample there are about 88,000 clones, with around nine tenths seen only once. The ten largest clones represent around 4.5% of the sample.

Thawed PBMCs were FACS-sorted into unstimulated Tregs (CD4+CD25+CD127-), CD4+ non-Tregs (CD4+CD25-), CD4 cells and CD8 cells. Healthy control blood was obtained either as purchased buffy coats or from healthy volunteers. Healthy control blood was processed to PBMCs by Ficoll density gradient and cryopreserved, and patient PBMCs were collected before and after transplant. In the case of this clone: The antigen it binds to is not known. Within one base of it there is no much larger clone, and no base qualities were kept.

The paper as a whole reports these results and caveats: The most biologically relevant and donor-specific TCRbeta repertoire appeared to be identified by expanding Tregs with activated donor B cells. Biological reproducibility was not examined directly, but technical replication error appeared to be minimal. Because the study included only a small number of patients, the results must be confirmed in larger populations and under other immunosuppression protocols.

The sequenced material came from CD8+ T cells from blood. Recombination joined TRBV5-1 with TRBJ2-5; 5 matching bases give a weak D call of TRBD1. This sequence was found in a human donor in good health. The DNA reads as follows: TGCGCCAGCAGCTTGAGACAGATCCAAGAGACCCAGTACTTC. Its protein is CASSLRQIQETQYF. The CDR3 plus the reference TRBV5-1 and TRBJ2-5 genes for the other parts give the full variable domain: KAGVTQTPRYLIKTRGQQVTLSCSPISGHRSVSWYQQTPGQGLQFLFEYFSETQRNKGNFPGRFSGRQFSNSRSEMNVSTLELGDSALYLCASSLRQIQETQYFGPGTRLLVL.